The following is a T cell receptor (beta chain) sequence with its context. At one end the junction does not follow the germline gene, possibly because of a read error. The template was RNA from unsorted bulk tissue. The normal lung tissue was taken more than 3 cm from the tumor edge. This record belongs to a study of tumor and adjacent non-tumor tissue in lung cancer. Three rounds of nested PCR, following a modified ARM-PCR protocol, produced the TCRbeta library. One entry per CDR3 protein results from TCRdb running MiXCR on the multiplex PCR reads. The table lists about 67,000 distinct CDR3 sequences, around 80% of them singletons. The sample taken for sequencing was distant non-tumor lung tissue. This sequence was found in a man aged 55 to 70 with non-small cell lung cancer.

The CDR3 region has the DNA TGTGTCAGCAGCTTAGATCTACGACAGTCTTACGAGCAGTACTTC. Amino acids: CVSSLDLRQSYEQYF. This chain connects TRBV11-2 to TRBJ2-7, with D perhaps TRBD1 (5 bases). From germline, CDR1 is SGHAT and CDR2 FQNNGV. The CDR3 has 15 amino acids.